The sequence of this TCR beta chain was determined in a study of cytomegalovirus exposure and HLA in healthy donors. It was with 60 Vbeta and 13 Jbeta primers that the PCR ran. Assay used: immunoSEQ multiplex PCR; TCRdb lists only in-frame clones, some missing. The sample holds fewer than 200,000 clones, roughly 70% seen once. Trimming stripped 3 bases from V and 4 bases from J, with 16 bases between. The germline CDR1 and CDR2 sequences are KGHSH and LQKENI. The CDR3 consists of 15 residues. The receptor was isolated from a woman in her 30s in good health and CMV-seronegative. The sequenced sample was PBMCs. V and J are TRBV18 and TRBJ2-7, with D perhaps TRBD1 (5 bases). The CDR3 coding sequence is TGTGCCAGCTCACCGCAACAGGCTAAAAAGTACGAGCAGTACTTC. Its translation: CASSPQQAKKYEQYF.